The clone carrying this T cell receptor beta chain was recorded many times. The antigen remains undetermined. TCRalpha and TCRbeta libraries used 5'RACE with constant-segment primers and UMIs. TCRdb reanalysed the 5' RACE reads using MiXCR and keeps one entry per CDR3 protein. Seen here are more than 120,000 distinct CDR3 sequences, approximately 6% observed once, and the top ten hold 2% to 2.5%. The V gene's germline CDR1 is KGHSH and CDR2 LQKENI. The V end was cut by 2 bases, the J end by 0 bases, with 10 bases between. This CDR3 has 16 amino acids. This record comes from a study of T-cell memory formation after mild COVID-19. The wider study: TCR clusters were mostly confined to one donor each.

Study-wide points: Clones contracting day 15 to 85 were balanced CD4/CD8; later expanders leaned CD4+.

Input material: PBMCs or a T cell subset sorted from them (not recorded which). The chain links TRBV18 to TRBJ1-4; D is uncertain. The receptor's source is an adult woman who had mild COVID-19 (a few samples of this study predate the infection). Cell type and time point are not known. The CDR3 coding sequence is TGTGCCAGCTCACCATCTCGACGGACAACTAATGAAAAACTGTTTTTT. This translates into CASSPSRRTTNEKLFF.